The 4 T cell receptor beta chains below were found in one sample sequenced in a study of beta chain features in type 1 diabetes. What was sequenced were expressed TCRB transcripts, since all of the isolated RNA had been reverse transcribed. Generated by immunoSEQ multiplex PCR, the TCRdb table keeps only in-frame clones and is missing some. The table records about 360,000 clones, roughly 13% of them present only once. Sequencing input: naive CD4+ T cells from blood. The receptors derive from a man younger than 35 in good health.

This sequence joins TRBV15 and TRBJ2-7, with 7 bases that match TRBD1. V shed 7 bases, J shed 2 bases, and the junction held 5 bases outside the gene matches. The CDR3 spans 13 residues. Germline V CDR1 and CDR2: LNHNV, YYDKDF (reference sequence). CDR3 loop: CATKRQGTYEQYF. The CDR3 nucleotides are TGTGCCACCAAGAGACAGGGTACCTACGAGCAGTACTTC.

This clone turned up a few times. This sequence joins TRBV30 and TRBJ1-4; TRBD1 aligns across 10 bases. This CDR3 region has 17 residues. The germline gives CDR1 GTSNPN, CDR2 SVGIG (reference sequence). The V gene end was trimmed by 5 bases and the J gene end by 7 bases; junction bases not matched to a gene: 16. Written as DNA, the CDR3 is TGTGCCTGGGATCCGGGACAGGGGATCGTCGCGAGTGAAAAACTGTTTTTT. Its translation: CAWDPGQGIVASEKLFF. The whole variable domain, remainder taken from reference TRBV30 and TRBJ1-4, is SQTIHQWPATLVQPVGSPLSLECTVEGTSNPNLYWYRQAAGRGLQLLFYSVGIGQISSEVPQNLSASRPQDRQFILSSKKLLLSDSGFYLCAWDPGQGIVASEKLFFGSGTQLSVL.

This clone occurred once. The rearrangement joins TRBV9 to TRBJ2-7, with TRBD1 matching over 8 bases. V dropped 0 bases and J dropped 2; count of bases not matched to a gene: 10. This CDR3 contains 17 residues. Germline loops: CDR1 SGDLS, CDR2 YYNGEE. This chain's CDR3 is CASSVGDRTLITYEQYF. The DNA for the CDR3 is TGTGCCAGCAGCGTAGGGGACAGGACCTTAATTACCTACGAGCAGTACTTC. Using reference TRBV9 and TRBJ2-7 for the parts outside the CDR3, the full variable domain is DSGVTQTPKHLITATGQRVTLRCSPRSGDLSVYWYQQSLDQGLQFLIQYYNGEERAKGNILERFSAQQFPDLHSELNLSSLELGDSALYFCASSVGDRTLITYEQYFGPGTRLTVT.

This clone was counted a few times. The V and J genes are TRBV7-3 and TRBJ1-5; tentative D call: TRBD1 (6 bases). V lost 2 bases and J 4 bases, leaving 12 bases between the germline ends. This CDR3 has 15 amino acids. CDR1 SGHTA and CDR2 FQGTGA come from the germline V gene. In nucleotides, the CDR3 is TGTGCCAGCAGCTTAGATGGGCAGGGGAATCAGCCCCAGCATTTT. This sequence encodes CASSLDGQGNQPQHF.